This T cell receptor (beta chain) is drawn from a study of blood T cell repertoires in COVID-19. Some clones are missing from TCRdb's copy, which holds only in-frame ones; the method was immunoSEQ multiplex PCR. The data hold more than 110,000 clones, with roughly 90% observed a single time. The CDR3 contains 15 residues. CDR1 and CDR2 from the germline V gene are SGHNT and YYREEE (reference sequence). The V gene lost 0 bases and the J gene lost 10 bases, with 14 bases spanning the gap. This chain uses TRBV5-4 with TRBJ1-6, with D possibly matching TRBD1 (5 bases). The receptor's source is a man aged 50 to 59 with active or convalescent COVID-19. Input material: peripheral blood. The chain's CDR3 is CASSLVGPASSPLHF. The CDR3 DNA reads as TGTGCCAGCAGCTTGGTGGGGCCGGCCAGCTCACCCCTCCACTTT.